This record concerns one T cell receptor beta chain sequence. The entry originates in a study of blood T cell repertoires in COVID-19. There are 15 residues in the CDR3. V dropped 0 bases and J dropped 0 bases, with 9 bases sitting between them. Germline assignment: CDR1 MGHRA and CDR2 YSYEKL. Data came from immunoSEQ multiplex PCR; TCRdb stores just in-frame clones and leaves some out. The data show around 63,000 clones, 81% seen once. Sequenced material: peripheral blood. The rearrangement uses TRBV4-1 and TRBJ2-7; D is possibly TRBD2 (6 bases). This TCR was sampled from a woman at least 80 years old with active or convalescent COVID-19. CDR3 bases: TGCGCCAGCAGCCAAGAGGCGGGGTCCTCCTACGAGCAGTACTTC. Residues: CASSQEAGSSYEQYF.